This entry lists 29 T cell receptor beta chains sequenced from one sample in a study of T-cell reconstitution after alpha-beta-depleted transplantation in children. Preparation of the TCRbeta library used unique molecular identifiers. TCRdb reanalysed the PCR reads using MiXCR and keeps one entry per CDR3 protein. Among about 610,000 distinct CDR3 sequences listed, more than 9% were seen once. The starting material was PBMCs from the stem cell graft donor, obtained from the stem cell graft. The receptors originated from a human donor who donated a stem cell graft to a child with acute myeloid leukemia.

On this clonotype itself: Its ends do not fully match the called genes, so a read error is possible. The V gene is TRBV5-1, the J gene TRBJ1-1; tentative D call: TRBD1 (6 bases). CDR3 length: 11 residues. The germline CDR1 and CDR2 sequences are SGHRS and YFSETQ. DNA of the CDR3: TGCGCCAGCCAAGGGGGTGTTGAAGTTTTCTTT. This sequence encodes CASQGGVEVFF.

This chain joins TRBV7-2 and TRBJ2-7, with a possible D match to TRBD1 (6 bases). CDR1 is SGHTA, CDR2 FQGNSA, per germline. The CDR3 contains 12 residues. V gave up 5 bases and J gave up 8 bases, with 13 bases separating them. The CDR3 protein is CASSLPQGQQYF. The CDR3, as DNA: TGTGCCAGCAGCCTCCCCCAGGGGCAGCAGTACTTC.

Many counts were recorded for this clonotype. The chain carries TRBV11-2 and TRBJ2-2; 10 bases align to TRBD2. Germline CDR1 is SGHAT and CDR2 is FQNNGV. The CDR3 sequence is 18 residues long. Trimming removed 1 base from V and 5 bases from J; junction bases left unmatched: 10. As DNA, the CDR3 is TGTGCCAGCAGCTTAGTGGTGCTAGCGGGAGTGAGTACCGGGGAGCTGTTTTTT. This sequence encodes CASSLVVLAGVSTGELFF.

At least ten counts were recorded for this clonotype. The rearrangement links TRBV25-1 to TRBJ2-7; 8 bases agree with TRBD1. The CDR3 has 15 amino acids. The V gene's germline CDR1 is MGHDK and CDR2 SYGVNS. The J segment lost 2 bases and the V segment lost 3 bases, leaving 6 bases of the junction unmatched. The CDR3 is CASSDTRTGTYEQYF. The CDR3 DNA follows: TGTGCCAGCAGTGACACGCGGACAGGGACCTACGAGCAGTACTTC.

This clonotype was observed a few times. V gene TRBV20-1 combines with J gene TRBJ2-7, with TRBD2 identical over 7 bases. Germline V CDR1 and CDR2: DFQATT, SNEGSKA (reference sequence). V lost 5 bases to trimming and J lost 9 bases; unmatched junction nucleotides: 16. This CDR3 region has 14 residues. CDR3 loop: CSAVPSGGSRGQYF. CDR3 nucleotide sequence: TGCAGTGCTGTCCCTAGCGGAGGGTCCCGGGGGCAGTACTTC.

This clonotype was seen repeatedly, ten times or more. The V and J genes are TRBV5-1 and TRBJ2-1; TRBD2 might be the D (6 bases). This CDR3 has 16 residues. Germline V gene lookup returns CDR1 SGHRS and CDR2 YFSETQ. With 3 bases removed from V and 4 bases from J, the gap between germline ends came to 17 bases. Here the CDR3 DNA reads TGCGCCAGCAGCTACGTTGGGGGGAATATTTACAATGAGCAGTTCTTC. As protein: CASSYVGGNIYNEQFF.

This clonotype was recorded at least ten times. The chain couples TRBV29-1 to TRBJ2-5; 8 bases align to TRBD2. Trimming took 6 bases from V and 4 from J; bases not matched to a gene: 13. The CDR3 is made up of 15 amino acids. Per the germline V gene, CDR1 is SQVTM and CDR2 is ANQGSEA. The CDR3 is CSVRSSGTNTETQYF. The CDR3 nucleotides are TGCAGCGTCAGGAGTAGCGGGACCAACACAGAGACCCAGTACTTC.

The V call is TRBV29-1, the J call TRBJ2-2, with D perhaps matching TRBD1 or TRBD2 (6 bases each). Germline CDR1 reads SQVTM; CDR2 reads ANQGSEA. The CDR3 totals 13 residues. Trimming took 5 bases from V and 2 from J, leaving 9 bases between them. The CDR3, as DNA: TGCAGCGTTCGGGGGCAAAACACCGGGGAGCTGTTTTTT. This translates into CSVRGQNTGELFF.

CDR3 nucleotide sequence: TGTGCCATCGGCGCAGATAAGAACTATGGCTACACCTTC. Translating it yields CAIGADKNYGYTF. V is TRBV10-3 and J is TRBJ1-2; no definite D call. The germline gives CDR1 ENHRY, CDR2 SYGVKD. The CDR3 sequence is 13 residues long. Between the trimmed V and J ends, which lost 8 bases and 2 bases, there was a span of 12 bases.

This clonotype was seen ten or more times. The chain uses TRBV4-2 and TRBJ2-1, with 11 bases identical to TRBD2. The V gene's germline CDR1 is LGHNA and CDR2 YNFKEQ. The CDR3 is 19 residues long. J was trimmed by 8 bases and V by 2 bases; bases with no gene match: 17. CDR3 nucleotides: TGTGCCAGCAGCCAAATACTAGCGGGAGAAGGGTCTGGAGGCTATGAGCAGTTCTTC. Translating gives CASSQILAGEGSGGYEQFF.

This clonotype was observed a few times. This chain connects TRBV12-3 or TRBV12-4 to TRBJ1-2; 11 nucleotides match TRBD1. The CDR3 consists of 15 residues. J was trimmed by 9 bases and V by 4 bases; bases with no gene match: 10. CDR3 sequence: CASSSGTGGIFRYTF. For the CDR3, the DNA is TGTGCCAGCAGTTCCGGGACAGGGGGTATCTTTCGCTACACCTTC.

The rearrangement links TRBV4-2 to TRBJ2-5, with D unclear. V lost 3 bases and J 9 bases, leaving 5 bases between the germline ends. CDR1 is LGHNA, CDR2 YNFKEQ, per germline. The CDR3 covers 10 residues. The CDR3: CASSHESQYF. The CDR3, as DNA: TGTGCCAGCAGCCACGAGTCCCAGTACTTC.

This clonotype was picked up a small number of times. CDR3 nucleotide sequence: TGTGCCACCAGCAAGTGGACAGTCGGCAATCAGCCCCAGCATTTT. Translation: CATSKWTVGNQPQHF. The chain recombines TRBV15 with TRBJ1-5, with D perhaps matching TRBD1 (6 bases). CDR3 length: 15 residues. In germline, CDR1 is LNHNV, CDR2 YYDKDF (reference sequence). Trimming took 4 bases from V and 2 from J, leaving 12 bases between them.

This clonotype has more than one count but fewer than ten. The V call is TRBV6-2 or TRBV6-3, the J call TRBJ2-2; D perhaps matches TRBD1 (6 bases). The V end lost 4 bases, the J end lost 16 bases, and 28 bases lay between the germline ends. The germline gives CDR1 MNHEY, CDR2 SVGEGT. CDR3 length equals 16 residues. The CDR3: CASSWSDRSLALQPFF. DNA of the CDR3: TGTGCCAGCAGTTGGTCCGACAGGAGCCTTGCGTTACAGCCGTTTTTT.

This clonotype turned up a few times. The rearrangement joins TRBV3-1 to TRBJ1-1, with D perhaps TRBD1 (5 bases). The CDR3 runs to 13 residues. Germline CDR1 and CDR2: LGHDT and YNNKEL (reference sequence). The V gene lost 1 base and the J gene lost 10 bases, with 13 bases spanning the gap. The CDR3 coding sequence is TGTGCCAGCAGCCAAGCGGGGAGTAGGGGAGCTTTCTTT. It is translated as CASSQAGSRGAFF.

The sample holds a few counts of this clonotype. This rearrangement joins TRBV12-3 or TRBV12-4 to TRBJ2-7; D gene uncertain. The germline V and J ends were trimmed by 8 bases and 1 base, with 15 bases remaining between them. The CDR3 is 14 amino acids. The CDR3 region is CASAGQLGSYEQYF. Written as DNA, the CDR3 is TGTGCCAGCGCCGGCCAATTGGGGTCCTACGAGCAGTACTTC.

This clonotype occurred a few times. The gene calls are TRBV12-3 or TRBV12-4 and TRBJ2-3, with TRBD1 matching 8 bases. Trimming cost V 4 bases and J 3 bases; bases outside gene matches: 3. The CDR3 covers 14 residues. CDR3 region: CASSYRGRTDTQYF. CDR3 DNA sequence: TGTGCCAGCAGTTACAGGGGGAGGACAGATACGCAGTATTTT.

The chain has TRBV20-1 and TRBJ1-2; 9 bases fit TRBD1. Germline loops: CDR1 DFQATT, CDR2 SNEGSKA (reference sequence). The CDR3 is 15 amino acids. The J segment lost 3 bases and the V segment lost 0 bases, leaving 5 bases of the junction unmatched. The CDR3 loop is CSARDPGQGHYGYTF. The CDR3, as DNA: TGCAGTGCTAGAGACCCGGGACAGGGTCACTATGGCTACACCTTC.

This clonotype was recorded a few times. V is TRBV7-2 and J is TRBJ1-1, with D maybe TRBD1 (5 bases). The V and J ends lost 3 bases and 10 bases respectively, with 21 bases between them. The V gene's germline CDR1 is SGHTA and CDR2 FQGNSA. The CDR3 loop spans 15 amino acids. CDR3 coding DNA: TGTGCCAGCAGCTTCCTAGGTTGGGGGGTATCGGGAGCTTTCTTT. It is translated as CASSFLGWGVSGAFF.

This clonotype was detected only a few times. J is TRBJ1-2 and V is TRBV3-1, with D maybe TRBD1 (5 bases). Trimming took 4 bases from V and 2 from J, leaving 14 bases between them. The CDR3 has 15 amino acids. From germline, CDR1 is LGHDT and CDR2 YNNKEL (reference sequence). CDR3 sequence: CASSRTLTDNYGYTF. The CDR3, as DNA: TGTGCCAGCAGCCGGACCCTGACAGACAACTATGGCTACACCTTC.

This chain uses TRBV6-5 with TRBJ1-6; D is possibly TRBD1 (6 bases). There are 14 residues in the CDR3. V lost 7 bases, J lost 7 bases, and 14 bases lay in between. CDR1 is MNHEY and CDR2 is SVGAGI in the germline V gene. CDR3 in amino acids: CASKPAGANSPLHF. The CDR3 DNA reads as TGTGCCAGCAAACCGGCAGGGGCGAATTCACCCCTCCACTTT.

This clonotype was detected only a few times. The V call is TRBV29-1, the J call TRBJ2-7; D ambiguous. The CDR3 covers 13 residues. The V gene's germline CDR1 is SQVTM and CDR2 ANQGSEA. The V gene lost 5 bases and the J gene lost 7 bases, with 18 bases spanning the gap. This CDR3 reads CSVRRAPVEEQYF. In DNA, the CDR3 is TGCAGCGTTCGCCGGGCCCCAGTGGAGGAGCAGTACTTC.

The sample holds many counts of this clonotype. This chain connects TRBV29-1 to TRBJ2-3; D is ambiguous. Between the trimmed V and J ends, which lost 3 bases and 5 bases, there was a span of 6 bases. The CDR3 extends over 11 amino acids. The germline gives CDR1 SQVTM, CDR2 ANQGSEA. CDR3 amino acids: CSVDPGDTQYF. The CDR3 DNA follows: TGCAGCGTTGACCCTGGAGATACGCAGTATTTT.

This clonotype was seen ten or more times. J is TRBJ2-7 and V is TRBV4-3, with D unresolved. Per germline, CDR1 LGHNA and CDR2 YSLEER. V lost 0 bases to trimming and J lost 1 base, with 4 bases between them. The CDR3 is 13 amino acids. CDR3 in DNA: TGCGCCAGCAGCCAAGACCTATCCTACGAGCAGTACTTC. This sequence encodes CASSQDLSYEQYF.

This clonotype was observed a handful of times. CDR3 bases: TGCGCCAGCAGCCCAGACCCGGGAGGGTCCTACGAGCAGTACTTC. Residues: CASSPDPGGSYEQYF. The chain has TRBV4-3 and TRBJ2-7, with TRBD2 identical over 8 bases. J was trimmed by 1 base and V by 4 bases; bases with no gene match: 6. This CDR3 has 15 amino acids. CDR1 LGHNA and CDR2 YSLEER come from the germline V gene.

This clonotype showed up many times. The junction departs from the called germline gene at one end, perhaps through a read error. The chain links TRBV5-1 to TRBJ2-1; 7 bases match TRBD2. Germline V lookup: CDR1 SGHRS, CDR2 YFSETQ. This CDR3 spans 15 amino acids. The CDR3 coding sequence is TGTGCCAGCAGCTTAGAAGCGGGGTCCTACAATGAGCAGTTCTTC. Protein sequence: CASSLEAGSYNEQFF.

The chain couples TRBV2 to TRBJ2-1; 8 positions agree with TRBD2. V was pared by 2 bases and J by 3 bases, with 3 bases of the junction left unmatched. The CDR3 length is 15 residues. Germline lookup yields CDR1 SNHLY and CDR2 FYNNEI. CDR3 sequence: CASSETGTSYNEQFF. Here the CDR3 DNA reads TGTGCCAGCAGTGAAACCGGGACTAGCTACAATGAGCAGTTCTTC.

This clonotype appeared many times. V usage is TRBV29-1 and J usage is TRBJ2-1, with a tentative D call TRBD2 (5 bases). Germline CDR1 is SQVTM and CDR2 is ANQGSEA. CDR3 length: 15 amino acids. V dropped 8 bases and J dropped 0 bases, with 17 bases sitting between them. This CDR3 is CSSPRAGHSYNEQFF. The CDR3 nucleotides read TGCAGCTCACCTCGGGCGGGCCACTCCTACAATGAGCAGTTCTTC.

This clonotype came up many times. The chain joins TRBV6-5 to TRBJ1-3; D gene uncertain. CDR3 length: 16 residues. V was clipped by 0 bases and J by 2 bases, with 11 bases between them. From germline, CDR1 is MNHEY and CDR2 SVGAGI. In nucleotides, the CDR3 is TGTGCCAGCAGTTACTCGCAGGTTAAAGCTGGAAACACCATATATTTT. This encodes CASSYSQVKAGNTIYF.